Sequencing of this T cell receptor beta chain was carried out in a study of regulatory T cells in long-lasting Graves disease. As to time point: newly diagnosed GD, antithyroid drugs for less than 3 months. TCR sequences were obtained from RNA taken from PBMCs. A nine-milliliter sample of peripheral blood was drawn into EDTA tubes. Building the TCR beta libraries relied on iRepertoire HTBI primers, and CDR3 regions underwent Arm-PCR. TCRdb called the multiplex PCR reads again in MiXCR, with one record for every CDR3 protein. The sample yields 550,000 to 600,000 distinct CDR3 sequences, about 15% seen once. This CDR3 is built from 14 residues. Germline assignment: CDR1 MNHEY and CDR2 SVGEGT. Trimming stripped 5 bases from V and 1 base from J, with 10 bases between. The sample was also reused in another study, on T cells in Graves' hyperthyroidism and ophthalmopathy.

The clonotype originates from a man younger than 35 with Graves disease. The chain links TRBV6-2 or TRBV6-3 to TRBJ2-3; D not resolved. The sample here was peripheral blood mononuclear cells (PBMCs), taken at new diagnosis, from a patient treated with antithyroid drugs. CDR3 in amino acids: CASSVNSGTDTQYF. Written as DNA, the CDR3 is TGTGCCAGCAGTGTTAATAGTGGCACAGATACGCAGTATTTT.